This paragraph reports one T cell receptor beta chain. The antigen is undetermined. The sample originates from a study of radiation and T cells in renal cell carcinoma. Findings of the study overall: Without pretreatment biopsies, baseline tumor clonotype presence was undetermined.

Generated by immunoSEQ multiplex PCR, the TCRdb table keeps only in-frame clones and is missing some. Seen here are 120,000 or so clones, 88% observed once, and the top ten hold approximately 5.8%. As for time point: blood 2 weeks post-SBRT. Treatment indicated: 15 Gy SBRT to primary tumor, nephrectomy 4 weeks later. This CDR3 has 16 amino acids. Trimming cost V 4 bases and J 3 bases, with 19 bases left between them. The germline V gene encodes CDR1 LGHNA and CDR2 YNFKEQ. The rearrangement joins TRBV4-2 to TRBJ2-7; a weak D match, TRBD1 (5 bases). The material sequenced was blood, taken from a patient whose treatment included radiotherapy and nephrectomy. This receptor was taken from a woman between 65 and 79 years old with renal cell carcinoma. DNA for the CDR3: TGTGCCAGCAGCCCCGCGGTGGGGCAGCGAAACTACGAGCAGTACTTC. The encoded protein is CASSPAVGQRNYEQYF.